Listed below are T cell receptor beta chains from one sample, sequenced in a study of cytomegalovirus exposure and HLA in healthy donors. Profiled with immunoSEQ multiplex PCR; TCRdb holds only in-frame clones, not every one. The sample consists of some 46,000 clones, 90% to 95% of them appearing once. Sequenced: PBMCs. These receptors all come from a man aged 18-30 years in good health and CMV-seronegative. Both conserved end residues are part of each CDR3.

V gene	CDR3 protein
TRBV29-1	CSVEDPWGQGAEEQYF
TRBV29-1	CSVEVFGNRGGNEQFF
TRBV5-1	CASSLVGQGLLYEQYF
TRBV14	CASSQYLPGTSGNTIYF
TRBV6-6	CASKIGTDTQYF
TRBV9	CASTQTGGTDTQYF
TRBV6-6	CASSYDRGNGYTF
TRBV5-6	CASSLGQGKNQPQHF
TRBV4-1	CASSLTGRGEQYF
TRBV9	CASSGRGDAGEQYF
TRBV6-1	CASSELGSLNNEQFF
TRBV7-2	CASSLWVAGVQETQYF
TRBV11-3	CASSLDDRGEQFF
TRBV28	CASSPTAYYGYTF
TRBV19	CASSTTGNTEAFF
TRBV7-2	CASSLSIAGLNTEAFF
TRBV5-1	CASSPTERHSYEQYF
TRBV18	CASSPGLAGNSSGANVLTF
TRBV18	CASSSLPKSGGVPYEQYF
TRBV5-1	CASSDQGQGDTGELFF